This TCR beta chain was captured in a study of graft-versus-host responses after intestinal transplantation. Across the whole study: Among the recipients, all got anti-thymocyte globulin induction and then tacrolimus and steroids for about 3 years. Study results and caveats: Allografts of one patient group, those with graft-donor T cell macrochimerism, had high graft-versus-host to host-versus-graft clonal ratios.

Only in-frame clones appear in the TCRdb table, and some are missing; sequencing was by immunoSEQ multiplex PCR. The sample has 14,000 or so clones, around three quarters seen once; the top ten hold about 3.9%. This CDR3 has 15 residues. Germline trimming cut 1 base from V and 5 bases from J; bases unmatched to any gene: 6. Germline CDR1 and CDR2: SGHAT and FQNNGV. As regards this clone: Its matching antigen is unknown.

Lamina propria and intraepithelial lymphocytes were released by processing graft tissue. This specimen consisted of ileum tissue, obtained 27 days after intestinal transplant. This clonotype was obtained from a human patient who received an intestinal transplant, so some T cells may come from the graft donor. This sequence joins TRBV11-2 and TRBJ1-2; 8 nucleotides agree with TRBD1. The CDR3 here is CASSLGAGGLYGYTF. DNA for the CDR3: TGTGCCAGCAGCTTAGGAGCAGGGGGCTTATATGGCTACACCTTC.